This T cell receptor (beta chain) was sequenced during a study of shared clonotypes between healthy human individuals. The repertoire was sequenced with immunoSEQ multiplex PCR; TCRdb's copy has only in-frame clones and lacks some. This sample has more than 400,000 clones, with 81% found just once. This CDR3 has 16 amino acids. The germline CDR1 and CDR2 sequences are SEHNR and FQNEAQ (reference sequence). V was shortened by 5 bases and J by 5 bases, with 19 bases between the two germline ends. The sample taken for sequencing was PBMCs. The chain employs TRBV7-9 and TRBJ2-1; weak D call: TRBD1 (6 bases). The clonotype was recovered from a woman aged 35 to 49 in good health. Some clones in this sample may be carry-over from other donors' samples. As DNA, the CDR3 is TGTGCCAGCAGCCCGTATTTGGGGGCGGCGGACAATGAGCAGTTCTTC. Translation gives CASSPYLGAADNEQFF.